The entry below describes one T cell receptor (beta chain). Method: immunoSEQ multiplex PCR; TCRdb's copy keeps in-frame clones and lacks some. The data hold about 51,000 clones, with less than 90% observed a single time. Trimming took off 7 bases at V and 5 bases at J, with 13 bases between the two ends. Germline V gives CDR1 SQVTM, CDR2 ANQGSEA. The CDR3 spans 12 residues. This record comes from a study of T cell clones after liver transplantation. The receptor was derived from a human patient who received a liver transplant. These T cells may partly come from the graft donor. The input for sequencing was CD8+ T cells from blood, taken 12 months after liver transplant. V gene TRBV29-1 combines with J gene TRBJ2-3, with a weak D call TRBD2 (6 bases). The CDR3 DNA is TGCAGCGATAACCCCGGGGGAGATACGCAGTATTTT. It codes for CSDNPGGDTQYF.